A selection of T cell receptor beta chains follows, all from one sample in a study of blood T cell repertoires in COVID-19. TCRdb's copy holds only in-frame clones and misses some; the assay was immunoSEQ multiplex PCR. The table records 110,000 or so clones, more than 70% of them present only once. Material for sequencing was peripheral blood. These receptors were collected from a woman in her 70s who had recovered from COVID-19. Each CDR3 is given with its conserved first and last residue. The D gene is left open where the match is weak. Clone size is given for some rows only: seen once, a few or many times, or a class if the clone is expanded.

>NA|NA|TRBJ2-2|TRBV6-5|15
CASSYLAGATGELFF
TGTGCCAGCAGTTATTTGGCGGGGGCCACCGGGGAGCTGTTTTTT
>NA|NA|TRBJ1-2|TRBV7-3|13
CASSPGFNYGYTF
TGTGCCAGCAGCCCAGGGTTTAACTATGGCTACACCTTC
>NA|NA|TRBJ1-6|TRBV7-2|14
CASSSNTGDSPLHF
TGTGCCAGCAGCTCCAACACCGGGGATTCACCCCTCCACTTT
>NA|TRBD1|TRBJ2-7|TRBV7-2|13
CASSHDRGAEQYF
TGTGCCAGCAGCCACGACAGGGGTGCCGAGCAGTACTTC
>NA|NA|TRBJ1-2|TRBV7-9|13
CASSSRGLNGYTF
TGTGCCAGCAGCTCGCGGGGGCTAAATGGCTACACCTTC
>NA|TRBD1|TRBJ1-3|TRBV9|18
CASSVASSQGVSGNTIYF
TGTGCCAGCAGCGTAGCTAGCTCCCAGGGGGTCTCTGGAAACACCATATATTTT
>NA|TRBD2|TRBJ2-5|TRBV3-1/TRBV3-2|13
CASSLAGGKTQYF
TGTGCCAGCAGCCTAGCGGGGGGAAAGACCCAGTACTTC
>NA|TRBD1|TRBJ1-3|TRBV6-7|17
CASSHEADRGTGNTIYF
TGTGCCAGCAGTCACGAGGCGGACAGGGGAACCGGAAACACCATATATTTT
>NA|NA|TRBJ2-7|TRBV5-6|14
CASSLMGASYEQYF
TGTGCCAGCAGCTTAATGGGGGCCTCCTACGAGCAGTACTTC
>NA|TRBD1|TRBJ1-3|TRBV18|14
CASSYGTAGNTIYF
TGTGCCAGCTCATACGGGACAGCTGGAAACACCATATATTTT
>NA|TRBD2|TRBJ2-1|TRBV5-6|15
CASSSSGGVHNEQFF
TGTGCCAGCAGCTCGAGCGGGGGGGTACACAATGAGCAGTTCTTC
>NA|NA|TRBJ1-1|TRBV6-5|14
CASSYGRGNTEAFF
TGTGCCAGCAGTTACGGCAGGGGAAACACTGAAGCTTTCTTT
>NA|NA|TRBJ2-3|TRBV5-4|14
CASSFGGSTDTQYF
TGTGCCAGCAGCTTCGGGGGAAGCACAGATACGCAGTATTTT
>NA|NA|TRBJ2-7|TRBV3-1/TRBV3-2|18
CASSQDGHLKGLHYEQYF
TGTGCCAGCAGCCAAGATGGACATCTGAAGGGATTGCACTACGAGCAGTACTTC
>NA|TRBD1|TRBJ2-5|TRBV28|15
CASSLEGAGEETQYF
TGTGCCAGCAGTTTAGAGGGGGCCGGGGAAGAGACCCAGTACTTC
>NA|TRBD1|TRBJ1-2|TRBV6-1|16
CASSEALGTGVYGYTF
TGTGCCAGCAGTGAAGCGCTAGGGACAGGGGTCTATGGCTACACCTTC
>once|NA|TRBJ2-5|TRBV19|11
CASSTRETQYF
TGTGCCAGTAGTACGCGAGAGACCCAGTACTTC
>NA|TRBD1|TRBJ1-1|TRBV5-1|13
CASSSDPGQEAFF
TGCGCCAGCAGCTCCGACCCGGGACAGGAAGCTTTCTTT